The present T cell receptor beta chain was sequenced within a study of blood T cell repertoires in COVID-19. Using immunoSEQ multiplex PCR, the repertoire was profiled, and TCRdb retains in-frame clones only, with some absent. The sample consists of 250,000 to 350,000 clones, approximately 87% of them appearing once. V was clipped by 5 bases and J by 4 bases; unmatched bases: 7. CDR1 is MDHEN, CDR2 SYDVKM, per germline. The length of the CDR3 is 15 residues. The specimen sequenced was peripheral blood. This clonotype originated in a woman in her fifties or sixties who had recovered from COVID-19. V usage is TRBV28 and J usage is TRBJ1-1; TRBD1 matches at 10 bases. As DNA, the CDR3 is TGTGCCAGCAGTCCCGGGACAGGGGAACTCACTGAAGCTTTCTTT. This translates into CASSPGTGELTEAFF.